This T cell receptor (beta chain) was captured by sequencing in a study of regulatory T cells in long-lasting Graves disease. Across the whole study: Treatment with antithyroid drugs for over 5 years, together with positive TSH receptor antibodies, meant persistent Graves' disease.

This clonotype was seen only a few times. Assembly of TCR beta libraries relied on iRepertoire HTBI primers together with Arm-PCR of CDR3 regions. Each CDR3 protein gets one entry after TCRdb re-called the multiplex PCR reads with MiXCR. The sample records some 430,000 distinct CDR3 sequences, about 22% being singletons. Documented time point: persistent/refractory GD, antithyroid drugs over 5 years with positive TRAb. Construction of the TCR library relied on RNA isolated from PBMCs. Diagnosing Graves' disease relied on the American Thyroid Association guidelines. From each patient, approximately 9 milliliters of peripheral blood was drawn and collected into an EDTA anticoagulant tube. The TCR sequence derives from a female donor with Graves disease. The sequenced sample was peripheral blood mononuclear cells (PBMCs), obtained when the disease was refractory, from a patient treated with antithyroid drugs.

The CDR3 sequence is CASSEAAGTGIHEQYF. The CDR3 region has the DNA TGCGCCAGCAGCGAAGCCGCCGGGACAGGGATCCACGAGCAGTACTTC. The chain combines TRBV5-1 with TRBJ2-7; 9 bases are shared with TRBD1. CDR3 length: 16 residues. Germline values: CDR1 SGHRS, CDR2 YFSETQ. J was trimmed by 5 bases and V by 4 bases; bases with no gene match: 13.